This T cell receptor beta chain was recovered during a study of shared clonotypes between healthy human individuals. Assay: immunoSEQ multiplex PCR; the TCRdb copy retains only in-frame clones and omits some. Among about 2 million clones listed, roughly 94% were seen once. CDR1 and CDR2 from the germline V gene are SGHTA and FQGNSA. The V gene lost 1 base and the J gene lost 6 bases, with 15 bases spanning the gap. The CDR3 loop spans 15 amino acids. The sample comprised naive CD4+ T cells sorted from blood. Subset reported: CD45RA+ positively selected. The receptor comes from a man between 18 and 35 years old in good health. This rearrangement joins TRBV7-2 to TRBJ1-1, with D possibly TRBD1 on 6 matching bases. The CDR3, as DNA: TGTGCCAGCAGCTTAGATGGTTCGCGGGGGCCTGAAGCTTTCTTT. As protein: CASSLDGSRGPEAFF.